The rows below give T cell receptor beta chains drawn from one sample of a study of T cells in Graves' hyperthyroidism and ophthalmopathy. MiXCR, run by TCRdb on the multiplex PCR reads, gives a single entry per CDR3 protein. The repertoire consists of about 570,000 distinct CDR3 sequences, with approximately 44% occurring once and the leading ten covering under 20%. Specimen: peripheral blood or thyroid tissue (not recorded which). The receptors here all came from an adult woman with Graves' disease, either hyperthyroidism or ophthalmopathy (not recorded which). Both conserved end residues are trimmed from each CDR3. D genes are given only for firm matches.

v_gene	j_gene	d_gene	CDR3aa
TRBV11-2	TRBJ2-7	TRBD2	ASSPGLTYEQY
TRBV7-2	TRBJ2-7	TRBD2	ASSLVLAGRGYEQY
TRBV2	TRBJ1-2	TRBD1	ARTGSDCT
TRBV6-1	TRBJ1-1	-	ASSVDDTEAF
TRBV20-1	TRBJ2-3	-	SAIGQRTDTQY
TRBV10-1	TRBJ2-5	TRBD1	ASSPGQGVTQY
TRBV20-1	TRBJ1-1	-	SAPRGRGANTEAF
TRBV10-3	TRBJ1-1	-	AISEVREGNTEAF
TRBV7-8	TRBJ2-5	-	ASSYNKGGGETQY
TRBV29-1	TRBJ1-2	-	SVESLNPYGYT
TRBV25-1	TRBJ1-2	-	ASSYAGAGYT
TRBV5-1	TRBJ1-2	-	ASSLGQDSYGYT
TRBV25-1	TRBJ2-7	TRBD2	ASSPGLASSYEQY
TRBV10-2	TRBJ2-2	TRBD2	ASRFPLAVRTGELF
TRBV7-9	TRBJ1-2	-	ASSAIRGRDYGYT
TRBV6-1	TRBJ1-1	TRBD1	ASSLSRGRDMNTEAF
TRBV10-3	TRBJ2-7	-	ASQATAYEQY
TRBV7-2	TRBJ2-7	-	ASSFRVNSYEQY
TRBV29-1	TRBJ2-5	-	SEGRSQETQY
TRBV20-1	TRBJ1-2	TRBD1	SAKTGGYT
TRBV7-9	TRBJ1-4	-	ASGLGGPPFGKLF
TRBV25-1	TRBJ2-5	-	ASSDAGRGLQETQY
TRBV6-6	TRBJ1-2	-	ASSKHNEGGDGYT
TRBV28	TRBJ2-5	-	ASSLELSGGRLTQY
TRBV5-6	TRBJ2-5	-	ASSLLGGGQPQY
TRBV6-6	TRBJ2-6	-	ASSYRGGTGANVLT
TRBV14	TRBJ2-2	-	ASSPANGELF
TRBV11-1	TRBJ2-7	TRBD2	ASSLSSGGAYEQY
TRBV10-3	TRBJ1-5	-	AIRDGDNQPQH
TRBV4-1	TRBJ1-1	TRBD1	ASSQMTGLTEAF
TRBV20-1	TRBJ1-1	-	SASARVAGNTEAF
TRBV29-1	TRBJ1-1	-	SAEEGTGETEAF
TRBV10-3	TRBJ2-5	TRBD2	AISESGLAAETQY
TRBV10-3	TRBJ1-3	TRBD1	AISERVTGNTIY
TRBV25-1	TRBJ2-5	TRBD2	ASSAGGLAGSRRGTQY
TRBV28	TRBJ1-5	-	ASSPPRQGTYSNQPQH
TRBV10-3	TRBJ1-1	-	AISEEGRYTEAF
TRBV7-9	TRBJ1-2	TRBD1	ASSQTGSGNT
TRBV20-1	TRBJ2-7	TRBD2	SASWAASGPSEQY
TRBV7-2	TRBJ1-6	-	ASSLAGYIH